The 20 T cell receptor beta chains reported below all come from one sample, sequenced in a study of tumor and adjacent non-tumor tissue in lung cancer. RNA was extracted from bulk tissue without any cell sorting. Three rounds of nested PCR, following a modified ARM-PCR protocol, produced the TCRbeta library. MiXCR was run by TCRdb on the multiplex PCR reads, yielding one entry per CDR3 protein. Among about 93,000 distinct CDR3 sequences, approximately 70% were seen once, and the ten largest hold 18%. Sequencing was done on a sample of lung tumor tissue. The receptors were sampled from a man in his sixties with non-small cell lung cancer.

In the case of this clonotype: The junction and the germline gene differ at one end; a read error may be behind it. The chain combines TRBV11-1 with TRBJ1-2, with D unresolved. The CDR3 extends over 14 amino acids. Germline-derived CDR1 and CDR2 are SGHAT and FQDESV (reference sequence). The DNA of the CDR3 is TGTGCCAGCAGCTTTAGCGAGGGAAACTATGACTACACCTTC. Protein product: CASSFSEGNYDYTF.

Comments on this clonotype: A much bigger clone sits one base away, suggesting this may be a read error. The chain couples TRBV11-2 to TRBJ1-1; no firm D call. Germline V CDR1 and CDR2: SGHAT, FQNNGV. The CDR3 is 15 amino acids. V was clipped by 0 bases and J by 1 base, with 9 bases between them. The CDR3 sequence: CASSLDHAGNTEAFF. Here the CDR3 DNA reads TGTGCCAGCAGCTTAGATCATGCGGGGAACACTGAAGCTTTCTTT.

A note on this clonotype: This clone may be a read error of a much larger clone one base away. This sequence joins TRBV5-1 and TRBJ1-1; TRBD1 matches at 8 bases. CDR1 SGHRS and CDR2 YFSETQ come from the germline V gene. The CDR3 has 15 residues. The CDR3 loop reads CASSRSQGGGTKAFF. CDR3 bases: TGCGCCAGCAGCCGATCACAGGGGGGCGGCACTAAAGCTTTCTTT.

The CDR3 nucleotides read TGTGCCATTAGTGAAGCGAAAGGGGGCTGGGGCACTGAAGCTTTCTTT. It codes for CAISEAKGGWGTEAFF. This chain links TRBV6-1 with TRBJ1-1, with 7 bases identical to TRBD1. There are 16 residues in the CDR3. V shed 10 bases and J 4 bases; nucleotides not matched to a gene: 18. Germline lookup yields CDR1 MNHNS and CDR2 SASEGT.

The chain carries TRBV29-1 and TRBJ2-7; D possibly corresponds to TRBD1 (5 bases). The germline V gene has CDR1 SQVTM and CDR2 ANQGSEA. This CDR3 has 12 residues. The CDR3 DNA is TGCAACGTATCACAGGACTCCTACGAGCAGTACTTC. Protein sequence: CNVSQDSYEQYF.

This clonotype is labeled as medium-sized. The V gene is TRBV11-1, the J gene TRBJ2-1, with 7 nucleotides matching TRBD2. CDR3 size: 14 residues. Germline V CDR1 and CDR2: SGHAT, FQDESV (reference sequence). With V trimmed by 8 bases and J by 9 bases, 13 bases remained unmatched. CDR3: CASFSSGETGEQFF. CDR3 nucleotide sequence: TGTGCCAGCTTTAGCAGCGGGGAGACGGGTGAGCAGTTCTTC.

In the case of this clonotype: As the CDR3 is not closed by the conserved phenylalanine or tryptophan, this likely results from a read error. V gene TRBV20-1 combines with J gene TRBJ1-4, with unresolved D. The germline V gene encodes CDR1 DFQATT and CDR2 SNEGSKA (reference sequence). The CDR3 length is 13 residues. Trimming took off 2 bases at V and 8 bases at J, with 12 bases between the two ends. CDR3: CSARTPPVEKLFC. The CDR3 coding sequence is TGCAGTGCTAGAACCCCCCCGGTGGAAAAACTGTTTTGT.

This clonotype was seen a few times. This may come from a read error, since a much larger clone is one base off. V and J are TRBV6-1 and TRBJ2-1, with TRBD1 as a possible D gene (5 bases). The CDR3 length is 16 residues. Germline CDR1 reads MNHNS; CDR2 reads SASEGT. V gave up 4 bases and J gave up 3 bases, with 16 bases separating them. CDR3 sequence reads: CASSGRQQRIYNEQFF. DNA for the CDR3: TGTGCCAGCAGTGGCCGACAGCAGAGGATCTACAATGAGCAGTTCTTC.

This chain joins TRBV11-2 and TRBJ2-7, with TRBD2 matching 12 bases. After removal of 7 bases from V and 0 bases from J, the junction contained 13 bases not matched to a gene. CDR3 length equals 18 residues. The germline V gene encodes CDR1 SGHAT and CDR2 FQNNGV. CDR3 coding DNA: TGTGCCAGCATCCGGACTAGCGGGATGGGCAAAAGCTCCTACGAGCAGTACTTC. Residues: CASIRTSGMGKSSYEQYF.

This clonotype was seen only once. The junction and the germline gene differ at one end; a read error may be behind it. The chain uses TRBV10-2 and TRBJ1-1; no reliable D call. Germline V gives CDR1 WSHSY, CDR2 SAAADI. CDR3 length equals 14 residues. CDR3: CARSDDDMNTEAFF. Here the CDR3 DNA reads TGCGCCAGGAGTGATGACGACATGAACACTGAAGCTTTCTTT.

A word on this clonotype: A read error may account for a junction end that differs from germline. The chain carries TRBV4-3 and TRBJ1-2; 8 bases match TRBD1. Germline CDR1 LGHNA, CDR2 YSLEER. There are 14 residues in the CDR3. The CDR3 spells CANSLGTGNYGYTF. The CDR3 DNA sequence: TGCGCCAACAGCCTAGGGACAGGCAACTATGGCTACACCTTC.

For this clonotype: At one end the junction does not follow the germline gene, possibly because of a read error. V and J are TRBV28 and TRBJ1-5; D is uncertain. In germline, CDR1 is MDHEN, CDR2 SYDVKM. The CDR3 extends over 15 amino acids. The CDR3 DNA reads TGTACCAGCAGACCCCGCTCAGCGGGGAACCAGCCCCAGCATTTT. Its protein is CTSRPRSAGNQPQHF.

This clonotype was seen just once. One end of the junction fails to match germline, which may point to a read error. CDR3 DNA sequence: TGTGCCTGCAGCTTAGTAATAGGGGACACCGGGGAGCTGTTTTTT. Its protein product is CACSLVIGDTGELFF. The V and J genes are TRBV11-3 and TRBJ2-2, with TRBD1 as a possible D gene (5 bases). The CDR3 is 15 residues long. Germline V gene lookup returns CDR1 SGHNT and CDR2 YENEEA.

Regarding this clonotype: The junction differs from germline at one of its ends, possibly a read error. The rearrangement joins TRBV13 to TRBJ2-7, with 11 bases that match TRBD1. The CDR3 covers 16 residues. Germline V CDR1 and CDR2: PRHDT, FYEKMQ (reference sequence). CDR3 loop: CASILGRTGGSYKQYF. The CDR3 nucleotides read TGTGCCAGCATCTTAGGCAGGACAGGGGGCTCCTACAAGCAGTACTTC.

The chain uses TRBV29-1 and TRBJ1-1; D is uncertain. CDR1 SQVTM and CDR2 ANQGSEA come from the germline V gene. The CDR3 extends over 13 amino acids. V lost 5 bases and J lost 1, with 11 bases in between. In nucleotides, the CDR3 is TGCAGCGTTATAGGCAACACGAACACTGAAGCTTTCTTT. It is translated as CSVIGNTNTEAFF.

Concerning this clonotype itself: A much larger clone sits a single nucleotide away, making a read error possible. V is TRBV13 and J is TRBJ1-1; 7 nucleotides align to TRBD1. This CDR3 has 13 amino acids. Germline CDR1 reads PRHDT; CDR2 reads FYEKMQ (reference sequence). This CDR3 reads CTSSQGVRTEAFF. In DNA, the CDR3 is TGTACCAGCAGTCAGGGGGTTCGTACTGAAGCTTTCTTT.

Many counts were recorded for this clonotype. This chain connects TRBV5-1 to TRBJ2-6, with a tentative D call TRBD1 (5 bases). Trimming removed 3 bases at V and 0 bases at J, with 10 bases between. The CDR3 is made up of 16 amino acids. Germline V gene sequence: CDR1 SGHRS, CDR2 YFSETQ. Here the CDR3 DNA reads TGCGCCAGCAGCTGGCAGACAGACTCTGGGGCCAACGTCCTGACTTTC. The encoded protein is CASSWQTDSGANVLTF.

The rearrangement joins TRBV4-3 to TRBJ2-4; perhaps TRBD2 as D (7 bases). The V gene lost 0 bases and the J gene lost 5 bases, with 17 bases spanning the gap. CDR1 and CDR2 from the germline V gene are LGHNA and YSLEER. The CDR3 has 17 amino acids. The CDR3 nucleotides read TGCGCCAGCAGCCAAGATCTAGGGGGGGGGTCCCAAAACATTCAGTACTTC. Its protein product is CASSQDLGGGSQNIQYF.

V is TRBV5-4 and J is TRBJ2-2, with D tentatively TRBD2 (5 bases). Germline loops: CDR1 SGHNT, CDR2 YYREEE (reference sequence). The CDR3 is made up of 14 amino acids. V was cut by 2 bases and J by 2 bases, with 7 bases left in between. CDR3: CASSLEGNTGELFF. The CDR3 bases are TGTGCCAGCAGCTTAGAGGGAAACACCGGGGAGCTGTTTTTT. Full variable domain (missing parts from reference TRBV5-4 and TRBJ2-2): ETGVTQSPTHLIKTRGQQVTLRCSSQSGHNTVSWYQQALGQGPQFIFQYYREEENGRGNFPPRFSGLQFPNYSSELNVNALELDDSALYLCASSLEGNTGELFFGEGSRLTVL.

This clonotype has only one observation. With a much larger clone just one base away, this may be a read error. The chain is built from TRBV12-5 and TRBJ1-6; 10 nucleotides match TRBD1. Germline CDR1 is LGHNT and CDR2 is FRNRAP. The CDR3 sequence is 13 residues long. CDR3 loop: CASGGTGDSALHF. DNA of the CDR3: TGTGCTAGTGGCGGGACAGGGGATTCAGCCCTCCACTTT. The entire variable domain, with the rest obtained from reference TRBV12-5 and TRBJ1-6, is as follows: DARVTQTPRHKVTEMGQEVTMRCQPILGHNTVFWYRQTMMQGLELLAYFRNRAPLDDSGMPKDRFSAEMPDATLATLKIQPSEPRDSAVYFCASGGTGDSALHFGNGTRLTVT.